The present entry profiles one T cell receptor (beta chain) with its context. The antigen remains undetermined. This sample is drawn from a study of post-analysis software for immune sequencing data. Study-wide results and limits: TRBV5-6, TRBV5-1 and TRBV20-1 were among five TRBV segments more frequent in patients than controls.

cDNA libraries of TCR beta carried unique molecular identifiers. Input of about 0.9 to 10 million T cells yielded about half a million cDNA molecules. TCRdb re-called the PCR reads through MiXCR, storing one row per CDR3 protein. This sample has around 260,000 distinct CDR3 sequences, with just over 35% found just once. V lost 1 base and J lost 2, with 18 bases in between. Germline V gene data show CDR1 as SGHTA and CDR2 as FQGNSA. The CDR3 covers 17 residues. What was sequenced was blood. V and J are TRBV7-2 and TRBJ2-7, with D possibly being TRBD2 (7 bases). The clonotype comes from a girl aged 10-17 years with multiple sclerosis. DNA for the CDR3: TGTGCCAGCAGCTTAGAGCCCGTTGGGGGGGGGCCCTACGAGCAGTACTTC. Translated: CASSLEPVGGGPYEQYF. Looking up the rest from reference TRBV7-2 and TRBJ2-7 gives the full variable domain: GAGVSQSPSNKVTEKGKDVELRCDPISGHTALYWYRQSLGQGLEFLIYFQGNSAPDKSGLPSDRFSAERTGGSVSTLTIQRTQQEDSAVYLCASSLEPVGGGPYEQYFGPGTRLTVT.